The clone carrying this T cell receptor (beta chain) was found a few times. Its antigen is currently unknown. This specimen comes from a study of shared clonotypes between healthy human individuals. Study details: A few men and a couple of women, aged 18 to 49, were donors. Notes on the study in general: Large depth notwithstanding, sorted-subset sequencing proved incomplete by rarefaction.

Genomic DNA belonging to each subset was distributed in equal measure over several immunoSEQ plates. When replicate PCRs were run on sorted subsets, they used around 0.2 ug DNA, about 30,000 T cell genomes. TCRdb's table, derived via immunoSEQ multiplex PCR, lists solely in-frame clones and lacks some. The data show 850,000 to 1,200,000 clones, more than 60% seen once. The CDR3 contains 14 residues. Looked up from germline, CDR1 is GTSNPN and CDR2 is SVGIG (reference sequence). The trim removed 6 bases at V and 5 bases at J, leaving 7 bases unmatched. The receptor was derived from a man younger than 35 in good health. The genes are TRBV30 and TRBJ1-6, with 7 nucleotides matching TRBD1. Sequencing used memory CD4+ T cells sorted from blood. Subset given: CD45RA-negative fraction. The CDR3 DNA is TGTGCCTGCGAGACAGGGAGCAATAATTCACCCCTCCACTTT. Translation gives CACETGSNNSPLHF.